This TCR beta chain came from a study of Ad26.COV2.S vaccination and SARS-CoV-2 variants (dated by TCRdb to the early 2020s). Regarding the research as a whole: Donors in the vaccine arm were drawn from COV1001, a multicentre, randomized, double-blind, placebo-controlled phase I-IIa trial testing Ad26.COV2.S in healthy adults. Trial participants were randomized into five groups of five: low-dose or high-dose Ad26.COV2.S given once or twice, or placebo on both occasions. TCRbeta repertoire sequencing was used to assess the specificity and breadth of SARS-CoV-2-reactive T cell receptors after Ad26.COV2.S vaccination. The TCR-sequenced set comprised about 30 samples: about 19 Ad26.COV2.S vaccine recipients, 5 placebo recipients and 8 SARS-CoV-2 convalescent individuals. Ad26.COV2.S was administered intramuscularly at a dose of 5x10^10 or 1x10^11 viral particles, either as one shot or as two shots given 56 days apart. Investigators did not know the trial group allocation while performing experiments and assessing outcomes. Study-wide conclusions, independent of this receptor: The authors noted that total T cell responses may have been underestimated by the TCR breadth and depth analyses. The study was not powered for comparison of responses between vaccine doses or regimens. After vaccination, spike-specific CD8+ and CD4+ T cell responses were reported to show substantial breadth. Higher spike-specific TCR breadth was observed in Ad26.COV2.S recipients than in placebo recipients (P = 0.0014). Non-spike TCR breadth was comparable between vaccine and placebo recipients, consistent with the vaccine containing only spike.

TCRbeta CDR3 regions were sequenced with the immunoSEQ Assay. After extraction, genomic DNA underwent amplification by bias-controlled multiplex PCR, followed by high-throughput sequencing. The source study handled its data this way. Collapsing and filtering of sequences were performed to quantify the absolute abundance of each unique TCRbeta CDR3 region. T cell fraction was estimated by normalizing TCRbeta template counts to usable DNA, with usable DNA measured through amplification of reference genes found in all nucleated cells. Repertoire TCRs were annotated as SARS-CoV-2-specific when V gene, CDR3 amino acid sequence and J gene were exactly matched to a known reactive TCR set. The reference SARS-CoV-2 TCR set was derived from MIRA and filtered for enrichment in COVID-19-positive ImmuneCODE repertoires, a step that removed public or cross-reactive TCRs. Using the MIRA antigens, annotated TCRs were further analysed by specific ORF or by position within an ORF. Breadth was defined as annotated unique rearrangements over total unique productive rearrangements; depth was the summed frequency of those rearrangements. TCR breadth was compared between groups using two-sided Wilcoxon rank-sum tests. This is the immuneACCESS table as TCRdb keeps it, with only in-frame sequences that have V and J called. A part of the clones is gone; compared with another copy, unresolved V genes explain less than half, and the rest is unexplained. For V, J and clone size, that table is used; D and trimming come from the DNA. Within this sample are 400,000 to 450,000 clones, with about 93% of them counted one time only. More than 10% of the sample is held by the ten biggest clonotypes.

Details on this clone: Its antigen has not been determined. Within one base of it there is no much larger clone, and no base qualities were kept.

CDR1 SGDLS and CDR2 YYNGEE are derived from the germline V gene. From V the trimming removes 3 bases and from J it removes 2 bases, while the gene matches leave 6 bases of the junction unaccounted for. The CDR3 runs 16 residues from the cysteine to the phenylalanine. The DNA shown is the 48-base CDR3, in frame from base 1. The sample's treatment or condition label, in plain terms: roughly 18 received Ad26.COV2.S at low or high dose, single or two shots; about five received placebo; per-sample allocation not given. Repertoires of vaccine and placebo recipients were sequenced from samples taken on day 63 after the first injection. Between 29 July and 7 August 2020, Cohort 1b enrolled approximately 26 adults aged 18-55 years at one site in Boston, USA. Ad26.COV2.S was a replication-incompetent adenovirus type 26 vector that expressed a prefusion-stabilized SARS-CoV-2 spike protein derived from the original Wuhan strain.

The sequence derives from a person between 18 and 59 years old who received the Ad26.COV2.S COVID-19 vaccine or a placebo. The input for sequencing was peripheral blood, taken in a trial of Ad26.COV2.S vaccine versus placebo. The sequence joins TRBV9 to TRBJ2-3; TRBD2 matches 10 bases in the middle. This receptor carries the CDR3 CASSGGLAAPTDTQYF. The DNA is TGTGCCAGCAGCGGTGGACTAGCGGCTCCCACAGATACGCAGTATTTT.